This TCR beta chain is drawn from a study of control samples from healthy donors and cancer patients. The J segment lost 3 bases and the V segment lost 5 bases, leaving 6 bases of the junction unmatched. The CDR3 is 15 amino acids. From germline, CDR1 is MNHEY and CDR2 SMNVEV (reference sequence). Here immunoSEQ multiplex PCR was the method, and the copy in TCRdb shows in-frame clones only, minus some. The data hold about 150,000 clones, with over 90% observed a single time. This chain connects TRBV27 to TRBJ1-4; 7 bases line up with TRBD1. The source of this sequence is a man over 45 in good health. The sequencing sample was made of blood. CDR3 protein: CASSLSTGSNEKLFF. The CDR3 DNA reads as TGTGCCAGCAGTCTTTCGACAGGGTCTAATGAAAAACTGTTTTTT.